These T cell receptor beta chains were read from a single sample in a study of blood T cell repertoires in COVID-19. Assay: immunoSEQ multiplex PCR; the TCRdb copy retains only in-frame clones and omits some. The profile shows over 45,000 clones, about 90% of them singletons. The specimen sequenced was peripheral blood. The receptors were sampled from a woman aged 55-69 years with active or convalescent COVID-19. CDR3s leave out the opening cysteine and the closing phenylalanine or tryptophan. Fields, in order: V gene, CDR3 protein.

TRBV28	ASSSWDRGDYGYT
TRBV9	ASSDQGGNTGELF
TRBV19	ASIGRDKYMNTEAF
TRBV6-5	ASSYGLRGTNQPQH
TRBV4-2	ASSQEAAGGRETQY
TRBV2	ATQGQLNTEAF
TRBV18	ASSVTGPPTNSPLH
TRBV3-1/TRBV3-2	ASSPRGSGLNGEQF
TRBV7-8	ASSPNTATNEKLF
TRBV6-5	ASSYEGRSPLH
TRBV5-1	ASSLLTSGRIITDTQY
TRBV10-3	AIRPSGTNTGELF